This T cell receptor beta chain was sequenced in a study of T cell responses to AZD1222 COVID-19 vaccine. V was pared by 5 bases and J by 3 bases, with 17 bases between. The germline CDR1 and CDR2 sequences are LNHDA and SQIVND (reference sequence). The CDR3 is 16 residues long. Some clones are missing from TCRdb's copy, which holds only in-frame ones; the method was immunoSEQ multiplex PCR. The table shows fewer than 200,000 clones, with 70% to 90% occurring only once. A remark on this clone: Its antigen is not known.

Findings of the study overall: Spike was spanned by vaccine-associated CD4 TCRs, with dominance at 160-218 and 743-854.

This TCR was recovered from an adult who received the AZD1222 COVID-19 vaccine. The gene calls are TRBV19 and TRBJ1-3, with D perhaps matching TRBD1 (6 bases). Sample: peripheral blood, taken 28 days after the second AZD1222 dose. CDR3 amino acids: CASSGRDIYYGNTIYF. Here the CDR3 DNA reads TGTGCCAGTAGTGGACGGGACATTTATTATGGAAACACCATATATTTT.